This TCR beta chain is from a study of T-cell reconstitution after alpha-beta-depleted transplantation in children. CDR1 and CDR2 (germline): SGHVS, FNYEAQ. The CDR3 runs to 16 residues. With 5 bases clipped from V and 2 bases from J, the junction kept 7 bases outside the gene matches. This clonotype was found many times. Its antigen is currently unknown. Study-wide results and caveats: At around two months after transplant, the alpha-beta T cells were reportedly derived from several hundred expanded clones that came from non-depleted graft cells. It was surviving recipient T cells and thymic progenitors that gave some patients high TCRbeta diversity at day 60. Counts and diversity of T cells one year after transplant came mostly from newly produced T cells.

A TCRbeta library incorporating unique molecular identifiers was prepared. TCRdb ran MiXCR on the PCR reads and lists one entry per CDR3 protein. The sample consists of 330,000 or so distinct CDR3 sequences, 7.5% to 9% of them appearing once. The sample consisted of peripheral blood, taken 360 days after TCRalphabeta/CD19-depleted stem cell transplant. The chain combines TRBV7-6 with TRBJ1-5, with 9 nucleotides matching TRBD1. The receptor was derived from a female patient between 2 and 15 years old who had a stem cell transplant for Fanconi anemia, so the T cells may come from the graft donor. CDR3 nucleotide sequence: TGTGCCAGCAGCGACGGGACAGGGTTAGGCAATCAGCCCCAGCATTTT. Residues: CASSDGTGLGNQPQHF.